This T cell receptor (beta chain) comes out of a study of T-cell reconstitution after alpha-beta-depleted transplantation in children. Study-level results: Certain patients had high TCRbeta diversity at day 60, and it came from recipient T cells and thymic progenitors that survived. Reports say that about two months after transplant, the alpha-beta T cells came out of several hundred graft clones that had expanded.

This clonotype was found many times. Its antigen is as yet unknown. The junction had 5 bases not matched to a gene; V was cut back by 0 bases and J by 4 bases. The CDR3 is 15 amino acids. From germline, CDR1 is LGHNT and CDR2 FRNRAP. Unique molecular identifiers featured in how the TCRbeta library was prepared. TCRdb reprocessed the PCR reads via MiXCR and lists one record per CDR3 protein. The table has 200,000 to 250,000 distinct CDR3 sequences, 7.5% to 9.5% seen once. The chain joins TRBV12-5 to TRBJ1-1; 7 bases are shared with TRBD1. The sequence was obtained from a male patient aged 10 to 17 who had a stem cell transplant for acute lymphoblastic leukemia, so the T cells may come from the graft donor. This material consisted of PBMCs, mostly from graft donor cells, taken 180 days after TCRalphabeta/CD19-depleted stem cell transplant. CDR3 DNA: TGTGCTAGTGGTTTGGTACTAGGGGGCGGCACTGAAGCTTTCTTT. Translation gives CASGLVLGGGTEAFF.